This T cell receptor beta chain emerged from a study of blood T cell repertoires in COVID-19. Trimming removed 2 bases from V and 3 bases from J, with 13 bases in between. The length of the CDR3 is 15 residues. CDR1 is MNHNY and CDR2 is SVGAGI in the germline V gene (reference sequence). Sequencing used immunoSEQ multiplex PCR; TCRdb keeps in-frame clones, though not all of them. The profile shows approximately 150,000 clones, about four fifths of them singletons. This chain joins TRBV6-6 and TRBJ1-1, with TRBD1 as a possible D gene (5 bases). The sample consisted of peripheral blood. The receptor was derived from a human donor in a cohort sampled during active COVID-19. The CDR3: CASSYVVRADTEAFF. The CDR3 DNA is TGTGCCAGCAGTTACGTGGTCAGGGCTGACACTGAAGCTTTCTTT.